The rows below give T cell receptor beta chains drawn from one sample of a study of shared clonotypes between healthy human individuals. The data were produced by immunoSEQ multiplex PCR, yet TCRdb's version contains in-frame clones alone and is incomplete. The table shows hundreds of thousands of clones, with about 98% occurring only once. Sequenced sample: naive CD8+ T cells sorted from blood. The receptors shown here come from a man aged 30-40 years in good health. CDR3s include the opening cysteine and the closing phenylalanine or tryptophan. The D gene is left open where the match is weak. A row's size may be missing; if present it is once, few, many or a size class.

16	TRBJ2-2	-	-	TRBV5-4	CASSPPPSENTGELFF	TGTGCCAGCAGCCCACCCCCTAGCGAGAACACCGGGGAGCTGTTTTTT
13	TRBJ2-2	TRBD2	-	TRBV7-3	CASTLGRGGELFF	TGTGCCAGCACCCTAGGGAGGGGCGGGGAGCTGTTTTTT
17	TRBJ2-6	-	-	TRBV21-1	CASSMIGPSSGANVLTF	TGTGCCAGCAGCATGATCGGACCAAGCTCTGGGGCCAACGTCCTGACTTTC
16	TRBJ2-4	-	-	TRBV7-9	CASVPGVGGFGNIQYF	TGTGCCAGCGTACCAGGGGTCGGTGGTTTCGGAAACATTCAGTACTTC
14	TRBJ2-3	TRBD1	-	TRBV6-1	CASSKTGGADTQYF	TGTGCCAGCAGTAAGACAGGGGGTGCAGATACGCAGTATTTT
14	TRBJ2-7	-	-	TRBV6-5	CASSYLSDGYEQYF	TGTGCCAGCAGTTACCTCTCGGACGGGTACGAGCAGTACTTC
10	TRBJ1-1	-	few	TRBV29-1	CSVANTEAFF	TGCAGCGTTGCGAACACTGAAGCTTTCTTT
12	TRBJ2-7	-	few	TRBV14	CASSQGAPEQYF	TGTGCCAGCAGCCAAGGTGCTCCGGAGCAGTACTTC
14	TRBJ2-7	-	-	TRBV27	CASSFKAVSYEQYF	TGTGCCAGCAGTTTCAAGGCAGTCTCCTACGAGCAGTACTTC
15	TRBJ2-5	TRBD2	-	TRBV4-3	CASSSTSGPQETQYF	TGCGCCAGCAGCTCCACTAGCGGACCCCAAGAGACCCAGTACTTC
12	TRBJ2-1	-	-	TRBV18	CASSLSINEQFF	TGTGCCAGCTCACTCTCAATCAATGAGCAGTTCTTC
15	TRBJ2-3	TRBD2	-	TRBV27	CASSPGTSGRGTQYF	TGTGCCAGCAGCCCCGGGACTAGCGGGAGAGGTACGCAGTATTTT
15	TRBJ2-1	TRBD2	-	TRBV5-1	CASSSSGTSSDEQFF	TGCGCCAGCAGCTCCTCCGGGACTAGTAGCGATGAGCAGTTCTTC
14	TRBJ1-3	-	-	TRBV30	CAWSADSSGNTIYF	TGTGCCTGGAGTGCAGACAGCTCTGGAAACACCATATATTTT
15	TRBJ2-7	TRBD2	-	TRBV27	CASSSGTSGVYEQYF	TGTGCCAGCAGTTCCGGGACTAGCGGGGTCTACGAGCAGTACTTC
14	TRBJ2-7	TRBD1	-	TRBV13	CASSLRTGRYEQYF	TGTGCCAGCAGCCTAAGGACAGGGAGATACGAGCAGTACTTC
11	TRBJ1-5	-	once	TRBV28	CASSFNQPQHF	TGTGCCAGCAGTTTTAATCAGCCCCAGCATTTT
13	TRBJ2-5	-	-	TRBV6-1	CANREMSRETQYF	TGTGCCAACAGGGAAATGAGCCGAGAGACCCAGTACTTC
11	TRBJ2-5	-	-	TRBV12-5	CASGDAETQYF	TGTGCTAGTGGTGATGCAGAGACCCAGTACTTC
17	TRBJ2-6	-	-	TRBV10-3	CAISEEGHHSGANVLTF	TGTGCCATCAGTGAGGAGGGACACCACTCTGGGGCCAACGTCCTGACTTTC
11	TRBJ2-7	-	-	TRBV9	CAAGGNYEQYF	TGTGCCGCTGGGGGTAACTACGAGCAGTACTTC
12	TRBJ1-2	-	-	TRBV14	CASSQAAGGYTF	TGTGCCAGCAGCCAGGCGGCGGGTGGCTACACCTTC
14	TRBJ2-7	-	-	TRBV7-9	CASSEIGTGYEQYF	TGTGCCAGCAGCGAAATAGGAACAGGCTACGAGCAGTACTTC
15	TRBJ1-5	-	-	TRBV27	CASKLGLLSNQPQHF	TGTGCCAGCAAGCTAGGACTTCTTAGCAATCAGCCCCAGCATTTT
20	TRBJ2-7	-	-	TRBV27	CASSVRGGRGRVGETYEQYF	TGTGCCAGCAGTGTCCGCGGGGGCAGGGGGCGAGTGGGAGAAACCTACGAGCAGTACTTC
11	TRBJ2-5	-	-	TRBV6-4	CANYREETQYF	TGTGCCAACTACAGGGAAGAGACCCAGTACTTC
16	TRBJ1-5	-	-	TRBV19	CASSISWTVSNQPQHF	TGTGCCAGTAGTATATCTTGGACAGTTAGCAATCAGCCCCAGCATTTT
18	TRBJ2-7	-	-	TRBV6-1	CASSEKAFLEYVSYEQYF	TGTGCCAGCAGTGAGAAGGCTTTCCTAGAATACGTGTCCTACGAGCAGTACTTC
12	TRBJ1-1	-	-	TRBV28	CASTRDDTEAFF	TGTGCCAGCACCCGCGACGACACTGAAGCTTTCTTT
16	TRBJ2-1	TRBD2	-	TRBV7-9	CASSSPTSGSDNEQFF	TGTGCCAGCAGCTCACCGACTAGCGGGAGCGACAATGAGCAGTTCTTC
14	TRBJ2-7	-	-	TRBV5-1	CASSFGSGAYEQYF	TGCGCCAGCAGCTTCGGCAGTGGCGCTTACGAGCAGTACTTC
17	TRBJ1-4	-	-	TRBV5-1	CASSTRLQGTTNEKLFF	TGCGCCAGCAGCACCCGCTTACAGGGTACAACTAATGAAAAACTGTTTTTT
15	TRBJ2-3	-	-	TRBV9	CASSVDPSTTDTQYF	TGTGCCAGCAGCGTAGACCCTTCTACCACAGATACGCAGTATTTT
15	TRBJ1-5	-	-	TRBV4-3	CASSQEWRDNQPQHF	TGCGCCAGCAGCCAAGAATGGAGAGACAATCAGCCCCAGCATTTT
13	TRBJ2-7	-	-	TRBV11-2	CASSLTSLFEQYF	TGTGCCAGCAGCTTAACTAGTCTGTTCGAGCAGTACTTC
14	TRBJ2-7	-	-	TRBV7-9	CASSLGETSYEQYF	TGTGCCAGCAGCTTAGGGGAGACCTCCTACGAGCAGTACTTC
14	TRBJ2-3	-	once	TRBV7-6	CASSLAGGTDTQYF	TGTGCCAGCAGCTTAGCGGGAGGTACAGATACGCAGTATTTT
15	TRBJ2-1	TRBD1	-	TRBV29-1	CSVVGQGSSYNEQFF	TGCAGCGTTGTCGGACAGGGGAGCTCCTACAATGAGCAGTTCTTC
15	TRBJ2-1	TRBD2	-	TRBV4-3	CASSQGRLAGGEQFF	TGCGCCAGCAGCCAAGGCCGACTAGCGGGAGGGGAGCAGTTCTTC
15	TRBJ2-1	TRBD1	-	TRBV5-1	CASSLGQGAFHEQFF	TGCGCCAGCAGCCTAGGACAGGGGGCGTTTCATGAGCAGTTCTTC
11	TRBJ2-1	-	-	TRBV5-6	CASSLDDEQFF	TGTGCCAGCAGCTTGGACGATGAGCAGTTCTTC